This T cell receptor beta chain was sequenced for a study of beta chain features in type 1 diabetes. This CDR3 is 13 amino acids long. The germline CDR1 and CDR2 sequences are SGHNT and YENEEA. V was pared by 4 bases and J by 7 bases, with 5 bases of the junction left unmatched. Per donor, one heparinised blood draw averaged about 116 mL. This clone was detected only a few times. No antigen is known for it. General study results and limits: For type 1 diabetes patients, VDJ junctions showed fewer insertions and more deletions. When Type 1 diabetes patients were examined, their TCRB CDR3s proved moderately but significantly shorter in all four CD4+ subsets. Reads derived from cDNA could over-represent cells showing high TCR expression.

Investigators reverse transcribed all isolated RNA, so they sequenced expressed TCRB transcripts. Clones were read by immunoSEQ multiplex PCR, and TCRdb kept only the in-frame ones, dropping some. The table records hundreds of thousands of clones, around an eighth of them present only once. The chain joins TRBV11-3 to TRBJ2-5, with 8 positions matching TRBD1. This clonotype originated in a woman between 18 and 29 years old with type 1 diabetes. Sequencing used naive CD4+ T cells from blood. CDR3 sequence: CASSSDRGGTQYF. The CDR3 nucleotides read TGTGCCAGCAGCTCAGACAGGGGCGGGACCCAGTACTTC. The variable domain in full, with the rest retrieved from reference TRBV11-3 and TRBJ2-5, is EAGVVQSPRYKIIEKKQPVAFWCNPISGHNTLYWYLQNLGQGPELLIRYENEEAVDDSQLPKDRFSAERLKGVDSTLKIQPAELGDSAVYLCASSSDRGGTQYFGPGTRLLVL.